These T cell receptor beta chains were read from a single sample in a study of T cells in Graves' hyperthyroidism and ophthalmopathy. TCRdb fed the multiplex PCR reads into MiXCR, producing one record per CDR3 protein. There are roughly 500,000 distinct CDR3 sequences in the sample; 16% occur only once, and 25% to 30% lies in the top ten. Sequenced: blood. The receptors originated from a woman younger than 45 with Graves' ophthalmopathy. CDR3s include the opening cysteine and the closing phenylalanine or tryptophan. The D gene is left open where the match is weak. The listing skips clone size in some rows; elsewhere it reads once, few, many or a size class.

V	J	D	size	DNA	CDR3
TRBV7-3	TRBJ1-1	.	few	TGTGCCAGCAGCGAACTCAAGAACACTGAAGCTTTCTTT	CASSELKNTEAFF
TRBV19	TRBJ2-7	TRBD2	few	TGTGCCAGTAACGAAGCGGGGTACTCCTACGAGCAGTACTTC	CASNEAGYSYEQYF
TRBV10-1	TRBJ2-2	.	few	TGCGCCAGCACTTCATCACCACCGACCGGGGAGCTGTTTTTT	CASTSSPPTGELFF
TRBV24-1	TRBJ2-1	.	.	TGTGCCACCAGTGATTTCAGGGCGGAGGGGGATGAGCAGTTCTTC	CATSDFRAEGDEQFF
TRBV28	TRBJ2-3	.	many	TGTGCCAGCAGTTTAAGGATAGCGGTCGATACGCAGTATTTT	CASSLRIAVDTQYF
TRBV6-5	TRBJ2-1	.	.	TGTGCCAGCAGTTACTGGGCAGGTCCGGAGTTCTTC	CASSYWAGPEFF
TRBV29-1	TRBJ2-3	TRBD2	.	TGCAGCGTTGATGGGGCGGGACTAGCGGGACCGAACACAGATACGCAGTATTTT	CSVDGAGLAGPNTDTQYF
TRBV11-2	TRBJ1-1	.	.	TGTGCCAGCACCGTGACTGAGTACACTGAAGCTTTCTTT	CASTVTEYTEAFF
TRBV27	TRBJ2-2	.	.	TGTGCCAGCAGCATAGAGGGGGTGGCCGGGGAGCTGTTTTTT	CASSIEGVAGELFF
TRBV4-3	TRBJ2-1	TRBD2	.	TGCGCCAGCAGCCCCGGACTAGATGTACATGAGCAGTTCTTC	CASSPGLDVHEQFF
TRBV29-1	TRBJ1-5	.	few	TGCAGCGTTGCTGGGCAGCTCAATCAGCCCCAGCATTTT	CSVAGQLNQPQHF
TRBV9	TRBJ1-1	.	.	TGTGCCAGCAGTGGCCTAGGGAAGGACACTGAAGCTTTCTTT	CASSGLGKDTEAFF
TRBV6-2/TRBV6-3	TRBJ1-2	.	few	TGTGCCAGCAGGGCGACCACAGGGTATGGCTACACCTTC	CASRATTGYGYTF
TRBV7-2	TRBJ2-3	.	.	TGTGCCAGCAGACCTCCCAAATCAGAGGCAGATACGCAGTATTTT	CASRPPKSEADTQYF
TRBV20-1	TRBJ2-1	TRBD2	many	TGCAGTGCTAGAGATCGGAGACTAGCCTCGACAAGAATCTACAATGAGCAGTTCTTC	CSARDRRLASTRIYNEQFF
TRBV6-1	TRBJ1-5	.	few	TGTGCCAGCAGGCAGGGGAAGGGGATGCCCCAGCATTTT	CASRQGKGMPQHF
TRBV28	TRBJ2-7	TRBD1	.	TGTGCCAGCAGTTTATATCCTACAGGGGGTTTCCACGAGCAGTACTTC	CASSLYPTGGFHEQYF
TRBV10-3	TRBJ2-3	.	many	TGTGCCATCAGTGGATCGGGAAGCACAGATACGCAGTATTTT	CAISGSGSTDTQYF
TRBV5-1	TRBJ2-2	.	.	TGCGCCAGCTCAACGGGGGGCGCAGGTACCGGGGAGCTGTTTTTT	CASSTGGAGTGELFF
TRBV10-1	TRBJ2-2	TRBD2	many	TGCGCCAGCAGTGAAAGAGGACTAGCGGAGCTGTTTTTT	CASSERGLAELFF
TRBV28	TRBJ2-2	.	many	TGTGCCAGCAGTTTTCAAGGGGCCGGGGAGCTGTTTTTT	CASSFQGAGELFF
TRBV20-1	TRBJ1-1	TRBD1	.	TGCAGTGCTAGAGCCAGGGGGATGAACACTGAAGCTTTCTTT	CSARARGMNTEAFF
TRBV29-1	TRBJ2-7	.	many	TGCAGCGTTGCGGAGGGTAGCGGTTACGAGCAGTACTTC	CSVAEGSGYEQYF
TRBV11-1	TRBJ2-1	TRBD2	many	TGTGCCAGCAGCCCCGGGACTAGCGATTACAATGAGCAGTTCTTC	CASSPGTSDYNEQFF
TRBV30	TRBJ2-3	.	many	TGTGCCTGTGAAAGCACAGATACGCAGTATTTT	CACESTDTQYF
TRBV5-1	TRBJ2-5	.	.	TGCGCCAGCAGCTTGGTCGAGCTGGGGACCCAGTACTTC	CASSLVELGTQYF
TRBV7-3	TRBJ1-2	.	.	TGTGCCAGCAGCTTAAATGGGCCCCTGGATGGCTACACCTTC	CASSLNGPLDGYTF
TRBV27	TRBJ2-3	.	.	TGTGCCAGCAGTTTAAGGCCTGGCCTCCGACTGGGAGATACGCAGTATTTT	CASSLRPGLRLGDTQYF
TRBV6-5	TRBJ1-1	TRBD1	.	TGTGCCAGCAGCTATCACATAACCCCCGGGACAGGGAAGGAAGCTTTCTTT	CASSYHITPGTGKEAFF
TRBV30	TRBJ1-4	TRBD1	few	TGTGCCTTAGACAGGGAGAGTGAAAAACTGTTTTTT	CALDRESEKLFF
TRBV10-3	TRBJ2-5	.	.	TGTGCCATCAGTTGGACAGGGAGGGGGGAGACCCAGTACTTC	CAISWTGRGETQYF
TRBV6-2/TRBV6-3	TRBJ1-2	.	.	TGTGCCAGCAGTTACTCAAGGAACGGCTACACCTTC	CASSYSRNGYTF
TRBV29-1	TRBJ1-2	.	.	TGCAGCGTAAGGGGAGGGGACGGCTACACCTTC	CSVRGGDGYTF
TRBV18	TRBJ1-1	.	many	TGTGCCAGCTCACCCGTCACAGGGATGACTGAAGCTTTCTTT	CASSPVTGMTEAFF
TRBV2	TRBJ2-5	.	many	TGTGCCAGCGGCCAAGACAGGAGAGAGACCCAGTACTTC	CASGQDRRETQYF
TRBV11-1	TRBJ1-2	TRBD1	.	TGTGCCAGCAGCGCGGGACAGGCTTATGGCTACACCTTC	CASSAGQAYGYTF
TRBV30	TRBJ1-1	TRBD1	many	TGTGCCTGGAGTCTCGTCGGACAGGGTGGCACTGAAGCTTTCTTT	CAWSLVGQGGTEAFF
TRBV7-2	TRBJ1-2	.	few	TGTGCCAGCAGCTTAGAATTGGGGCCCGCAGGGGGCTACACCTTC	CASSLELGPAGGYTF
TRBV27	TRBJ1-1	.	.	TGTGCCAGCAGACCACAGGAACTGAGCACTGAAGCTTTCTTT	CASRPQELSTEAFF
TRBV14	TRBJ2-1	.	few	TGTGCCAGCAGCCGAGGGACGTTCAGCTCCTACAATGAGCAGTTCTTC	CASSRGTFSSYNEQFF
TRBV3-1	TRBJ2-5	.	.	TGTGCCAGCAGCCAGTCATTAGGAGGGGGCCGGGAGACCCAGTACTTC	CASSQSLGGGRETQYF
TRBV20-1	TRBJ2-7	.	.	TGCAGTGCTTCTAGGGCGGGGACGGGGACGGGGGAGCAGTACTTC	CSASRAGTGTGEQYF
TRBV9	TRBJ2-5	.	.	TGTGCCAGCAGCGTAGATGGTAGATTAGACGAGACCCAGTACTTC	CASSVDGRLDETQYF